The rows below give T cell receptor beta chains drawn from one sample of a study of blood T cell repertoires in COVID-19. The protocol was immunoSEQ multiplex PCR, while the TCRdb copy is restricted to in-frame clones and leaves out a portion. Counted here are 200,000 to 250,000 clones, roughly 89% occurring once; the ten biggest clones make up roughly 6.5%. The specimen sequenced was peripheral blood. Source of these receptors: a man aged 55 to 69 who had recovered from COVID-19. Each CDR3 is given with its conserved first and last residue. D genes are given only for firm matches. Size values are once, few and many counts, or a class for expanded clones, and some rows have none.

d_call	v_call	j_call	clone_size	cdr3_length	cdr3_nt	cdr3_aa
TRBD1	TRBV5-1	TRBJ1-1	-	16	TGCGCCAGCAGCTTGGGGACAGGGCTCATGAACACTGAAGCTTTCTTT	CASSLGTGLMNTEAFF
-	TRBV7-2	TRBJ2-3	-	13	TGTGCCAGCAGCTTATCTAGGTCAGATACGCAGTATTTT	CASSLSRSDTQYF
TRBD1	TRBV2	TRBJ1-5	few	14	TGTGCCAGCAGCCGGGACAGGGGGAACCAGCCCCAGCATTTT	CASSRDRGNQPQHF
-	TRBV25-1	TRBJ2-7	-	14	TGTGCCAGCAGCCCCGGCAGGAACGACTACGAGCAGTACTTC	CASSPGRNDYEQYF
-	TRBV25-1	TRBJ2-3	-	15	TGTGCCAGCAGTGCCCGGGACAGCGGGACAGATACGCAGTATTTT	CASSARDSGTDTQYF
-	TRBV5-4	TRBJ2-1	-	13	TGTGCCAGCAGCTTCTCAACAGTTTATGAGCAGTTCTTC	CASSFSTVYEQFF
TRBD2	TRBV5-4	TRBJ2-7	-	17	TGTGCCAGCAGCCCGGGACTAGCGGGAGTCGTGACCTACGAGCAGTACTTC	CASSPGLAGVVTYEQYF
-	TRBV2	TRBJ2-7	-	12	TGTGCCAGCAGCGAAACTCCCTACGAGCAGTACTTC	CASSETPYEQYF
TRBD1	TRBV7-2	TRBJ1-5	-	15	TGTGCCAGCAGCCCGAATACAGGGGTCAATCAGCCCCAGCATTTT	CASSPNTGVNQPQHF
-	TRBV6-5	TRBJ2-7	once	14	TGTGCCAGCAAAATAAGAGGAGAAAGTTACGAGCAGTACTTC	CASKIRGESYEQYF
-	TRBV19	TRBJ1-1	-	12	TGTGCCAGTAGGGACTTCAGGTCTGAAGCTTTCTTT	CASRDFRSEAFF
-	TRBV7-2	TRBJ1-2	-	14	TGTGCCAGCAGCCCAGCACTACAGGCCTATGGCTACACCTTC	CASSPALQAYGYTF
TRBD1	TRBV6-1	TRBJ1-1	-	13	TGTGCCAGCAGTGAGAGGGGGCGGATTGAAGCTTTCTTT	CASSERGRIEAFF
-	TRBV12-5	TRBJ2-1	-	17	TGTGCTAGTGGTTTGGTACGTGGGGGGGCGCCCTACAATGAGCAGTTCTTC	CASGLVRGGAPYNEQFF
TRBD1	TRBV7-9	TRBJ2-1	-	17	TGTGCCAGCAGCTTAGCCCTACTTGGGACAGGGTCGGATGAGCAGTTCTTC	CASSLALLGTGSDEQFF
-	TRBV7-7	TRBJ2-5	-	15	TGTGCTAGCAGTTACCGACATAATCTACAAGAGACCCAGTACTTC	CASSYRHNLQETQYF
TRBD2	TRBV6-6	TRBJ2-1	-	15	TGTGCCAGCAGGGCAACTAGCGGGCTAACCAATGAGCAGTTCTTC	CASRATSGLTNEQFF
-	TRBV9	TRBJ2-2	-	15	TGTGCCAGCAGCCAAACCCCCACAGGATCCGGGGAGCTGTTTTTT	CASSQTPTGSGELFF
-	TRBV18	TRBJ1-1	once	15	TGTGCCAGCTCACCACCCGCCAGGAAGAACACTGAAGCTTTCTTT	CASSPPARKNTEAFF
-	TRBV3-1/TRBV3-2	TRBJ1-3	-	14	TGTGCCAGCAGCCGCGGGTCGGCAGAAAACACCATATATTTT	CASSRGSAENTIYF
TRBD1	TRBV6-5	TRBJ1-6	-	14	TGTGCCAGCAGTCCGCGGACAGGGGACTCACCCCTCCACTTT	CASSPRTGDSPLHF
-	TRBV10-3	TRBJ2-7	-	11	TGTGCCATCAATTACCGGGGCGAGCAGTACTTC	CAINYRGEQYF
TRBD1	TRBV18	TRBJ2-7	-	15	TGTGCCAGCTCGCCAGCCGGGACAGGGTCCTACGAGCAGTACTTC	CASSPAGTGSYEQYF
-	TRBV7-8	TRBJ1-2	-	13	TGTGCCAGCAGCTTACAACAGAACTATGGCTACACCTTC	CASSLQQNYGYTF
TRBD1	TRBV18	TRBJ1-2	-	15	TGTGCCAGCTCACCATCGGGACAGGAGACCTATGGCTACACCTTC	CASSPSGQETYGYTF
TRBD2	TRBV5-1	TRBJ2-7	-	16	TGCGCCAGCAGGCAACCGGGACTAGCGGGAGAGGGTGAGCAGTACTTC	CASRQPGLAGEGEQYF
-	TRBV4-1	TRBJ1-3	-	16	TGCGCCAGCAGCCAAGATCTGGCAGGCTCTGGAAACACCATATATTTT	CASSQDLAGSGNTIYF
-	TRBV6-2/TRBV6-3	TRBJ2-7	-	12	TGTGCCAGCAGTACGAATATACGGGAGCAGTACTTC	CASSTNIREQYF
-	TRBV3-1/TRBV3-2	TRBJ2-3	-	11	TGTGCCAGCAGCCTCGGAGATACGCAGTATTTT	CASSLGDTQYF
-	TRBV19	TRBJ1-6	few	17	TGTGCCAGTAGTCTCTCGACGGCGGGGAACCTAAATTCACCCCTCCACTTT	CASSLSTAGNLNSPLHF
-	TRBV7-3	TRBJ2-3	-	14	TGTGCCAGCAGCTCGGGGGGCCGCACAGATACGCAGTATTTT	CASSSGGRTDTQYF
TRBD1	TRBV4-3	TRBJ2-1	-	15	TGCGCCAGCGGCCGGAGGCAGGGGGCATACAATGAGCAGTTCTTC	CASGRRQGAYNEQFF
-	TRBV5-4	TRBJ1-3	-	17	TGTGCCAGCAGCTTGAGTGACACCTCATTCTCTGGAAACACCATATATTTT	CASSLSDTSFSGNTIYF
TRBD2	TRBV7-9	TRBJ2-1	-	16	TGTGCCAGCAGCCCCCTCACTAGCGGGGGGGACAATGAGCAGTTCTTC	CASSPLTSGGDNEQFF
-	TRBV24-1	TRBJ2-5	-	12	TGTGCCACCTCAGGCCCCCGGGGGACCCAGTACTTC	CATSGPRGTQYF
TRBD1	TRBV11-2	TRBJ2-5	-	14	TGTGCCAGCAACAGGGACAGGGTTCAAGAGACCCAGTACTTC	CASNRDRVQETQYF
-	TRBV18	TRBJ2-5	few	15	TGTGCCAGCTCACCCTTCAGGGTCTCTCAAGAGACCCAGTACTTC	CASSPFRVSQETQYF
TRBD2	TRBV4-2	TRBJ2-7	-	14	TGTGCCAGCTCCCTGACTAGCGGGAGAAGCGAGCAGTACTTC	CASSLTSGRSEQYF
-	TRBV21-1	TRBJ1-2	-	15	TGTGCCAGCAGCAAAGATCGACAGCGGGGCTATGGCTACACCTTC	CASSKDRQRGYGYTF
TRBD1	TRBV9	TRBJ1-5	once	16	TGTGCCAGCAGCCCACAGGACAGGGCGGGAGATCAGCCCCAGCATTTT	CASSPQDRAGDQPQHF
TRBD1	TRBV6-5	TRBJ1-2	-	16	TGTGCCAGCAGTTCAGTCGGGACAGGGGGAGTTTATGGCTACACCTTC	CASSSVGTGGVYGYTF
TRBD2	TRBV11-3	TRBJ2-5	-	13	TGTGCCAGCAGCTTGGCTAGCGGGGGGTCCCAGTACTTC	CASSLASGGSQYF
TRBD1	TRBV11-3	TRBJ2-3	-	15	TGTGCCAGCAGCTTAGGGACAGGGGTAGGCGATACGCAGTATTTT	CASSLGTGVGDTQYF
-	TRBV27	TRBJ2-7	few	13	TGTGCCAGCTACACCAGGGGGGCCTACGAGCAGTACTTC	CASYTRGAYEQYF
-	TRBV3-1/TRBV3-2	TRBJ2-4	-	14	TGTGCCAGCAGCCAAGCGGGGACCAAAAACATTCAGTACTTC	CASSQAGTKNIQYF
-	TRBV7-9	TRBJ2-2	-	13	TGTGCCAGCAGTTTAATAAACACCGGGGAGCTGTTTTTT	CASSLINTGELFF
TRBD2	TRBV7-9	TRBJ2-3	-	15	TGTGCCAGCAGGGAATCTAGCGGGGAGGTTGATACGCAGTATTTT	CASRESSGEVDTQYF
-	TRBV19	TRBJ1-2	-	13	TGTGCCAGTAGTATAGATCCAGCGTATGGCTACACCTTC	CASSIDPAYGYTF
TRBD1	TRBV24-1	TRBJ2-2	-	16	TGTGCCACCAGTGATTTTGTAGGGGGCTTGACCGGGGAGCTGTTTTTT	CATSDFVGGLTGELFF
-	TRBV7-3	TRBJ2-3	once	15	TGTGCCAGCAGCTTAAGAAGGGGCGGAACAGATACGCAGTATTTT	CASSLRRGGTDTQYF
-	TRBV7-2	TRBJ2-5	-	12	TGTGCCAGCAGCAATTTTATGGAGACCCAGTACTTC	CASSNFMETQYF
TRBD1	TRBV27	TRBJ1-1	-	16	TGTGCCAGCTACCGGGACAGGGGGCTCCAGAACACTGAAGCTTTCTTT	CASYRDRGLQNTEAFF
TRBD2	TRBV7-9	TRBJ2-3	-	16	TGTGCCAGCAGCTTAATGAACCTAGCGGGAGCAGATACGCAGTATTTT	CASSLMNLAGADTQYF